Listed below are T cell receptor beta chains from one sample, sequenced in a study of human T cells and chemical hapten exposure. TCRdb ran MiXCR on the RACE reads and lists one entry per CDR3 protein. Of hundreds of thousands of distinct CDR3 sequences in the sample, nearly 6.5% were seen once. The material sequenced was whole blood, taken in connection with sensitization to the hapten diphenylcyclopropenone (DPC). Receptors were obtained from a woman between 18 and 29 years old with alopecia areata. Some clones in this sample may be carry-over from other donors' samples. CDR3s include the opening cysteine and the closing phenylalanine or tryptophan. A D gene is named only where the DNA matches it firmly. Only some rows state a clone size, as once, few, many or a class for expanded clones.

TRBD1,few,TRBJ1-6,TRBV27,TGTGCCAGCAGTTCTTCCCTACAGGACAGGGGACAATCACCCCTCCACTTT,CASSSSLQDRGQSPLHF
NA,NA,TRBJ2-1,TRBV20-1,TGCAGTGCTATGGGGGTGAATGAGCAGTTCTTC,CSAMGVNEQFF
NA,NA,TRBJ2-6,TRBV3-1,TGTGCCAGCAGCCACGGAGTATCTGGGGCCAACGTCCTGACTTTC,CASSHGVSGANVLTF
TRBD1,NA,TRBJ2-2,TRBV12-3/TRBV12-4,TGTGCCAGCAGCCCTTCCCTCGACAGGGCCGCGTGGACCGGGGAGCTGTTTTTT,CASSPSLDRAAWTGELFF
NA,NA,TRBJ2-1,TRBV7-2,TGTGCCAGCAGCTTCCGGAATGAGCAGTTCTTC,CASSFRNEQFF
TRBD1,many,TRBJ1-1,TRBV20-1,TGCAGTGCGAGGGGACAGGGGTACGCTGAAGCTTTCTTT,CSARGQGYAEAFF
NA,many,TRBJ1-2,TRBV6-5,TGTGCCAGCAGCCGCTCGTTTAAGGGGAACTATGGCTACACCTTC,CASSRSFKGNYGYTF
TRBD2,NA,TRBJ2-3,TRBV7-2,TGTGCCAGCAGGTTTGGACTAGCGGGGGCCGATACGCAGTATTTT,CASRFGLAGADTQYF
TRBD1,NA,TRBJ1-2,TRBV5-1,TGCGCCAGCAGCTTGGCAACAGGGGCTGGTTATGGCTACACCTTC,CASSLATGAGYGYTF
NA,NA,TRBJ1-1,TRBV5-4,TGTGCCAGCAGCTTGGCATCAGTGAACACTGAAGCTTTCTTT,CASSLASVNTEAFF
NA,few,TRBJ1-1,TRBV3-1,TGTGCCAGCAGCCAAAAGGGGTCCATGAACACTGAAGCTTTCTTT,CASSQKGSMNTEAFF